The present T cell receptor (beta chain) was sequenced within a study of shared clonotypes between healthy human individuals. Deletions cut 3 bases from V and 0 bases from J, with 11 bases between. CDR1 and CDR2 from the germline V gene are LNHDA and SQIVND (reference sequence). This CDR3 spans 15 amino acids. Both subsets, CD45RA+ naive and CD45RA-negative memory, were split from the CD4+ cells. A deep-level run was used for the assay. Investigators spread the genomic DNA of each subset evenly over several immunoSEQ plates. Clones were read by immunoSEQ multiplex PCR, and TCRdb kept only the in-frame ones, dropping some. The profile shows under 1,900,000 clones, 98% of them singletons.

Material for sequencing was naive CD4+ T cells sorted from blood. Subset noted: CD45RA+ positively selected. The rearrangement uses TRBV19 and TRBJ1-1; no reliable D call. This receptor was obtained from a man younger than 40 in good health. CDR3: CASSIVEGMNTEAFF. CDR3 coding DNA: TGTGCCAGTAGTATCGTCGAGGGTATGAACACTGAAGCTTTCTTT.